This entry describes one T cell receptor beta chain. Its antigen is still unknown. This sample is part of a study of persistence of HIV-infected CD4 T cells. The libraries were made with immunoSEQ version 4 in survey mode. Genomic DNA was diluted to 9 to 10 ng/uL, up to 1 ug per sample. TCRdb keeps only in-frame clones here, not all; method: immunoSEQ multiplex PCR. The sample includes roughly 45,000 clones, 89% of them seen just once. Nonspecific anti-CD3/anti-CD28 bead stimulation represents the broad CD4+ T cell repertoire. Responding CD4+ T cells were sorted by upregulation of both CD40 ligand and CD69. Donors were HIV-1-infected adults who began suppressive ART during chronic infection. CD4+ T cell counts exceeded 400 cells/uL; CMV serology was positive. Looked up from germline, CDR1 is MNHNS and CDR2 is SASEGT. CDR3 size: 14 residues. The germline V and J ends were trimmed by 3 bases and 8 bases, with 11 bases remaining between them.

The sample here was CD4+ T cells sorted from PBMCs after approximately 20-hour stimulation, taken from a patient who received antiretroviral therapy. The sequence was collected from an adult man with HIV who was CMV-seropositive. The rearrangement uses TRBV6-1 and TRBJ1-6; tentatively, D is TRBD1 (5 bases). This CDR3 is CASSEVGGDSPLHF. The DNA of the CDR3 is TGTGCCAGCAGTGAGGTTGGGGGAGATTCACCCCTCCACTTT.